Listed below are T cell receptor beta chains from one sample, sequenced in a study of radiation and T cells in renal cell carcinoma. Clones were read by immunoSEQ multiplex PCR, and TCRdb kept only the in-frame ones, dropping some. The sample consists of some 100,000 clones, 65% to 85% of them appearing once. The source was blood, collected from a patient whose treatment included radiotherapy and nephrectomy. The receptors come from a man aged 55 to 69 with renal cell carcinoma. The CDR3 runs from the conserved cysteine through the conserved F or W. The order of the fields is clone size, V gene, D gene, J gene, CDR3 protein, CDR3 DNA. D genes are given only for firm matches. The listing skips clone size in some rows; elsewhere it reads once, few, many or a size class.

-	TRBV7-6	-	TRBJ1-4	CASSLGLGTSATNEKLFF	TGTGCCAGCAGCTTAGGTCTAGGGACGTCGGCAACTAATGAAAAACTGTTTTTT
-	TRBV19	-	TRBJ2-7	CASSGAGYEQYF	TGTGCCAGTAGTGGGGCAGGTTACGAGCAGTACTTC
-	TRBV9	-	TRBJ2-1	CASSVLMGNEQFF	TGTGCCAGCAGCGTATTGATGGGCAATGAGCAGTTCTTC
few	TRBV5-3	-	TRBJ2-1	CASDTASPDPHEQFF	TGTGCCAGTGACACCGCCTCCCCCGATCCCCATGAGCAGTTCTTC
few	TRBV6-1	TRBD1	TRBJ1-5	CASSEDRGSNQPQHF	TGTGCCAGCAGTGAGGACAGGGGTAGCAATCAGCCCCAGCATTTT
-	TRBV5-1	-	TRBJ2-2	CASSFQGYTGELFF	TGCGCCAGCAGCTTCCAGGGGTACACCGGGGAGCTGTTTTTT
-	TRBV7-3	TRBD1	TRBJ2-5	CASSIDREETQYF	TGTGCCAGCAGCATAGACAGGGAAGAGACCCAGTACTTC
-	TRBV28	-	TRBJ1-1	CASSFGEAFF	TGTGCCAGCAGTTTTGGTGAAGCTTTCTTT
-	TRBV20-1	-	TRBJ2-7	CSVDAGARQYF	TGCAGTGTCGATGCCGGGGCTAGGCAGTACTTC
-	TRBV2	-	TRBJ2-7	CASRVEQDTYEQYF	TGTGCCAGCAGGGTTGAACAGGACACCTACGAGCAGTACTTC
-	TRBV10-2	TRBD2	TRBJ2-7	CASSLTSGKGGEQYF	TGCGCCAGCAGTCTTACTAGCGGGAAAGGAGGAGAGCAGTACTTC
-	TRBV29-1	-	TRBJ2-2	CSVVTTGGNTGELFF	TGCAGCGTTGTTACCACCGGGGGGAACACCGGGGAGCTGTTTTTT
once	TRBV10-3	TRBD2	TRBJ2-7	CAITSGGGTYEQYF	TGTGCCATCACCTCCGGGGGGGGAACCTACGAGCAGTACTTC
-	TRBV7-2	-	TRBJ2-7	CASSESDLFGPSYEQYF	TGTGCCAGCAGCGAATCAGACCTTTTCGGCCCCTCCTACGAGCAGTACTTC
-	TRBV7-6	-	TRBJ2-2	CASSFDGRATGELFF	TGTGCCAGCAGCTTCGATGGCAGGGCCACCGGGGAGCTGTTTTTT
-	TRBV30	-	TRBJ2-5	CAWSVSRETQYF	TGTGCCTGGAGTGTTAGCCGCGAGACCCAGTACTTC
-	TRBV5-5	TRBD2	TRBJ2-2	CASSRIAGVDGELFF	TGTGCCAGCAGCCGTATAGCGGGAGTTGACGGGGAGCTGTTTTTT
-	TRBV15	-	TRBJ2-2	CATSYLFGGTGELFF	TGTGCCACCAGCTATTTATTTGGGGGTACCGGGGAGCTGTTTTTT
-	TRBV9	TRBD2	TRBJ2-5	CASSVGLAGIQETQYF	TGTGCCAGCAGCGTAGGACTAGCGGGAATACAAGAGACCCAGTACTTC
-	TRBV7-2	-	TRBJ2-7	CASSLSTGRGREQYF	TGTGCCAGCAGCTTATCAACCGGGCGGGGCCGCGAGCAGTACTTC
-	TRBV7-2	TRBD2	TRBJ2-1	CASSSTSGSYNEQFF	TGTGCCAGCAGCTCGACTAGCGGCTCCTACAATGAGCAGTTCTTC
-	TRBV4-3	TRBD1	TRBJ1-1	CASSWGQGVDTEAFF	TGCGCCAGCAGCTGGGGACAGGGAGTGGACACTGAAGCTTTTTTT
-	TRBV25-1	-	TRBJ1-5	CASSESGSYQPQHF	TGTGCCAGCAGTGAATCGGGCAGCTATCAGCCCCAGCATTTT
-	TRBV5-5	-	TRBJ2-3	CASSLDRSTDTQYF	TGTGCCAGCAGCTTGGACAGGAGCACAGATACGCAGTATTTT
-	TRBV2	TRBD2	TRBJ2-7	CASSARGAGAVSSYEQYF	TGTGCCAGCAGCGCAAGAGGGGCGGGAGCCGTTAGCTCCTACGAGCAGTACTTC
-	TRBV28	-	TRBJ1-1	CASSFLGSNTEAFF	TGTGCCAGCAGTTTCCTGGGATCTAACACTGAAGCTTTCTTT
-	TRBV12-1	-	TRBJ2-7	CASLKDEQYF	TGTGCCTCGCTGAAGGACGAGCAGTACTTC
once	TRBV7-7	-	TRBJ2-1	CASSFTTTHEQFF	TGTGCCAGCAGCTTCACCACTACCCATGAGCAGTTCTTC
-	TRBV5-1	-	TRBJ2-3	CASSSGGLRTDTQYF	TGCGCCAGCAGCTCTGGAGGGTTGCGCACAGATACGCAGTATTTT
-	TRBV10-3	-	TRBJ2-1	CAISEPPGAYNEQFF	TGTGCCATCAGTGAGCCCCCGGGGGCCTACAATGAGCAGTTCTTC
-	TRBV10-2	-	TRBJ1-1	CASSDPTRGAPNTEAFF	TGCGCCAGCAGTGACCCGACGCGGGGGGCGCCGAACACTGAAGCTTTCTTT
-	TRBV7-2	-	TRBJ2-3	CASSLVQGADTQYF	TGTGCCAGCAGCTTAGTTCAGGGCGCAGATACGCAGTATTTT
-	TRBV19	-	TRBJ2-3	CASSIFSSTDTQYF	TGTGCCAGTAGTATTTTCTCTAGCACAGATACGCAGTATTTT
once	TRBV10-3	-	TRBJ2-3	CAISDSTRDTDTQYF	TGTGCCATCAGTGACTCTACTAGAGACACAGATACGCAGTATTTT
-	TRBV7-6	-	TRBJ1-5	CASSLGGARNQPQHF	TGTGCCAGCAGCTTAGGGGGGGCTCGGAATCAGCCCCAGCATTTT
-	TRBV19	TRBD1	TRBJ1-1	CASSIGSRQGTEAFF	TGTGCCAGTAGTATAGGGTCTCGACAGGGCACTGAAGCTTTCTTT
-	TRBV4-1	-	TRBJ2-3	CASELGGTTDTQYF	TGCGCCAGCGAGTTGGGCGGGACCACAGATACGCAGTATTTT
once	TRBV19	TRBD1	TRBJ1-5	CASSRTGEDPPQHF	TGTGCCAGTAGTAGAACAGGGGAGGATCCGCCCCAGCATTTT
-	TRBV19	-	TRBJ2-4	CASSIDDRSAKNIQYF	TGTGCCAGTAGTATAGATGACAGATCAGCCAAAAACATTCAGTACTTC